The sequence of this T cell receptor beta chain was determined in a study of metastatic and nonmetastatic thyroid tumors. General study points: Malignant thyroid tumors reportedly exceeded benign nodules significantly in TCR beta diversity, with the difference appearing in blood and tumor.

The germline CDR1 and CDR2 sequences are KGHDR and SFDVKD. This CDR3 is built from 19 residues. No treatment had been given to any patient before thyroid surgery. Many counts were recorded for this clone. Its antigen is as yet unknown. An end of the junction differs from the germline gene, which may be a read error. TCRdb reprocessed the PCR reads using MiXCR. The sample consists of around 41,000 clones, roughly 31% of them appearing once. The source material was blood. This clonotype was obtained from a male donor with papillary thyroid cancer or a benign thyroid nodule (not recorded which). Some clones in this sample may be carry-over from other donors' samples. The rearrangement links TRBV24-1 to TRBJ2-1; a possible D gene is TRBD1 (8 bases). The CDR3 loop reads CATSDQTGAGGSSYNEQLF. The CDR3 DNA sequence: TGTGCCACCAGTGACCAGACAGGGGCGGGCGGGAGCTCCTACAATGAGCAGCTCTTC.